What follows are 14 T cell receptor beta chains derived from one specimen sequenced in a study of CD8 T cells in ankylosing spondylitis. General study findings and limits: A motif of fewer than ten highly homologous TCR beta variants was seen as apparently characteristic of ankylosing spondylitis blood.

Their antigen targets remain unknown. TCRdb called the 5' RACE reads again in MiXCR, with one record for every CDR3 protein. This table has 390,000 or so distinct CDR3 sequences, 20% to 25% appearing once. Sequencing was done on a sample of blood, either unsorted or a sorted T cell fraction (not recorded which). The receptors originated from a male donor with ankylosing spondylitis.

In its sample, this clonotype was seen a few times. The rearrangement links TRBV25-1 to TRBJ2-5; TRBD2 matches 8 bases. Germline CDR1 is MGHDK and CDR2 is SYGVNS. The CDR3 is 14 amino acids. V shed 4 bases, J shed 3 bases, and the junction held 4 bases outside the gene matches. CDR3 in amino acids: CASSALSGKETQYF. The CDR3 region has the DNA TGTGCCAGCAGTGCCCTTAGCGGGAAAGAGACCCAGTACTTC.

CDR3 residues: CASSSRTGGDTQYF. The CDR3 DNA is TGTGCCAGCAGCTCCCGGACAGGGGGAGATACGCAGTATTTT. V is TRBV7-2 and J is TRBJ2-3; 10 bases fit TRBD1. The CDR3 extends over 14 amino acids. CDR1 is SGHTA, CDR2 FQGNSA, per germline. With 4 bases clipped from V and 5 bases from J, the junction kept 3 bases outside the gene matches. Full variable domain (rest looked up from reference TRBV7-2 and TRBJ2-3): GAGVSQSPSNKVTEKGKDVELRCDPISGHTALYWYRQSLGQGLEFLIYFQGNSAPDKSGLPSDRFSAERTGGSVSTLTIQRTQQEDSAVYLCASSSRTGGDTQYFGPGTRLTVL.

The chain has TRBV3-1 and TRBJ2-1, with D tentatively TRBD1 or TRBD2 (5 bases each). This CDR3 is 14 amino acids long. Germline V lookup: CDR1 LGHDT, CDR2 YNNKEL (reference sequence). V shed 3 bases and J shed 9 bases, with 15 bases lying between them. The CDR3, as DNA: TGTGCCAGCAGCCACCGGGACCGATACGGTGAGCAGTTCTTC. Translated: CASSHRDRYGEQFF.

This clonotype was counted only a few times. The chain links TRBV4-2 to TRBJ2-2; no reliable D call. The CDR3 runs 16 residues. Trimming stripped 0 bases from V and 0 bases from J, with 8 bases between. Per the germline V gene, CDR1 is LGHNA and CDR2 is YNFKEQ. In DNA, the CDR3 is TGTGCCAGCAGCCAAGACGCAGGAACGAACACCGGGGAGCTGTTTTTT. Residues: CASSQDAGTNTGELFF.

The chain combines TRBV5-1 with TRBJ2-5, with 9 bases lining up with TRBD2. Germline-derived CDR1 and CDR2 are SGHRS and YFSETQ. The CDR3 totals 19 residues. After removal of 0 bases from V and 1 base from J, the junction contained 13 bases not matched to a gene. Written as DNA, the CDR3 is TGCGCCAGCAGCTTGGTAGCTGGACTAGCGTACGGTATCCAAGAGACCCAGTACTTC. It translates to CASSLVAGLAYGIQETQYF.

The table lists this clonotype with a few counts. The rearrangement links TRBV5-1 to TRBJ1-4; possibly TRBD1 for D (5 bases). This CDR3 is built from 13 residues. Germline assignment: CDR1 SGHRS and CDR2 YFSETQ. Trimming pared 5 bases from V and 8 bases from J, leaving 13 bases between. This chain's CDR3 is CASRGRPGEKLFF. As DNA, the CDR3 is TGCGCCAGCAGGGGCAGGCCAGGGGAAAAACTGTTTTTT.

This clonotype was picked up a small number of times. The CDR3 spells CASSPGQENSPLHF. The CDR3 DNA is TGCGCCAGCAGCCCGGGACAGGAGAATTCACCCCTCCACTTT. The rearrangement links TRBV5-1 to TRBJ1-6, with 8 positions matching TRBD1. There are 14 residues in the CDR3. Per germline, CDR1 SGHRS and CDR2 YFSETQ. Germline trimming cut 4 bases from V and 7 bases from J; bases unmatched to any gene: 4.

This chain links TRBV20-1 with TRBJ2-7; TRBD2 might be the D (6 bases). CDR1 is DFQATT, CDR2 SNEGSKA, per germline (reference sequence). The CDR3 loop spans 16 amino acids. The V and J ends lost 3 bases and 3 bases respectively, with 21 bases between them. The DNA of the CDR3 is TGCAGTGCTAGTGGGTCTAGCGAAACGGCTCGCTACGAGCAGTACTTC. It translates to CSASGSSETARYEQYF.

This clonotype occurred once. The chain couples TRBV18 to TRBJ2-2, with unresolved D. This CDR3 is 17 amino acids long. Germline lookup yields CDR1 KGHSH and CDR2 LQKENI. V was shortened by 1 base and J by 9 bases, with 21 bases between the two germline ends. The CDR3 sequence is CASSPQKISATGRELFF. CDR3 coding DNA: TGTGCCAGCTCACCACAAAAGATATCGGCCACCGGCCGGGAGCTGTTTTTT.

The chain links TRBV6-5 to TRBJ1-1, with D unclear. The CDR3 length is 15 residues. The germline V and J ends were trimmed by 4 bases and 0 bases, with 12 bases remaining between them. Looked up from germline, CDR1 is MNHEY and CDR2 is SVGAGI. In DNA, the CDR3 is TGTGCCAGCAGTTGGGCGCGTCAGATGAACACTGAAGCTTTCTTT. It yields the protein CASSWARQMNTEAFF.

This rearrangement joins TRBV5-1 to TRBJ1-2, with TRBD1 matching 10 bases. The CDR3 has 15 residues. Germline loops: CDR1 SGHRS, CDR2 YFSETQ. Trimming took 0 bases from V and 6 from J; bases not matched to a gene: 5. CDR3 loop: CASSLAGTGVNGYTF. The DNA for the CDR3 is TGCGCCAGCAGCTTGGCCGGGACAGGGGTTAATGGCTACACCTTC. The full variable domain, rest sourced from reference TRBV5-1 and TRBJ1-2, is KAGVTQTPRYLIKTRGQQVTLSCSPISGHRSVSWYQQTPGQGLQFLFEYFSETQRNKGNFPGRFSGRQFSNSRSEMNVSTLELGDSALYLCASSLAGTGVNGYTFGSGTRLTVV.

This clonotype was recorded a few times. The rearrangement uses TRBV12-3 or TRBV12-4 and TRBJ1-3; perhaps TRBD1 as D (6 bases). The V and J ends lost 2 bases and 4 bases respectively, with 12 bases between them. The length of the CDR3 is 15 residues. The CDR3 nucleotides read TGTGCCAGCAGTTTATGGGGGGCAGAAGGAAACACCATATATTTT. Amino acid sequence: CASSLWGAEGNTIYF.

The chain combines TRBV12-3 or TRBV12-4 with TRBJ2-3; D gene ambiguous. The CDR3 runs 12 residues. V was cut by 3 bases and J by 10 bases, with 11 bases left in between. CDR3 sequence (DNA): TGTGCCAGCAGTTTCGGTGGACGATCGCAGTATTTT. It encodes CASSFGGRSQYF.

This clonotype has ten or more counts. This chain joins TRBV20-1 and TRBJ1-3; D unresolved. CDR3 size: 12 residues. Germline loops: CDR1 DFQATT, CDR2 SNEGSKA (reference sequence). Trimming pared 4 bases from V and 7 bases from J, leaving 11 bases between. As DNA, the CDR3 is TGCAGTGCTATCGAGATTTCCAACACCATATATTTT. Translating gives CSAIEISNTIYF.